A selection of T cell receptor beta chains follows, all from one sample in a study of CD8 T cells in ankylosing spondylitis. MiXCR, applied by TCRdb to the 5' RACE reads, yields one record per CDR3 protein. Of some 200,000 distinct CDR3 sequences listed, around 24% are singletons. The sample comprised blood, either unsorted or a sorted T cell fraction (not recorded which). Receptor source: a male donor with ankylosing spondylitis or in good health (not recorded which). Both conserved end residues are part of each CDR3. D genes are given only for firm matches. A row's size may be missing; if present it is once, few, many or a size class.

- | - | TRBJ2-2 | TRBV27 | TGTGCCAGCAGTCCTATGGGGAGGGGGAGTGCCGGGGAGCTGTTTTTT | CASSPMGRGSAGELFF
- | many | TRBJ2-1 | TRBV20-1 | TGCAGTGCTAGTAGCAATGAGCAGTTCTTC | CSASSNEQFF
- | - | TRBJ1-2 | TRBV6-2/TRBV6-3 | TGTGCCAGCAGCTCCCGCCAGGCAACCGTTAACTATGGCTACACCTTC | CASSSRQATVNYGYTF
- | once | TRBJ2-1 | TRBV18 | TGTGCCAGCTCACCACCGGAGCGGGCGAGTAGGCAGTTCTTC | CASSPPERASRQFF
- | many | TRBJ2-5 | TRBV20-1 | TGCAGTGCTAGAGATAGTATCCCCAGTATGGCAGTTCGGGAGACCCAGTACTTC | CSARDSIPSMAVRETQYF
- | many | TRBJ1-1 | TRBV29-1 | TGCAGCGTTGAAGCAGATTGGAACACTGAAGCTTTCTTT | CSVEADWNTEAFF
- | - | TRBJ2-3 | TRBV12-3/TRBV12-4 | TGTGCCAGCGGGAACACAGATACGCAGTATTTT | CASGNTDTQYF
- | many | TRBJ1-1 | TRBV5-6 | TGTGCCAGCAGCTTGTACAGAGCGAACACTGAAGCTTTCTTT | CASSLYRANTEAFF
TRBD2 | - | TRBJ2-7 | TRBV6-5 | TGTGCCAGCAGTTACTCGCGGGGGGGCGTCAAATCCTACGAGCAGTACTTC | CASSYSRGGVKSYEQYF
- | - | TRBJ1-5 | TRBV9 | TGTGCCAGCAGCTCTACAGGGACGAATAGGCCCCAGCATTTT | CASSSTGTNRPQHF
TRBD2 | many | TRBJ2-3 | TRBV11-2 | TGTGCCAGCAGCTTAGAGGGAGCGGGAGGCACAGATACGCAGTATTTT | CASSLEGAGGTDTQYF
- | - | TRBJ2-7 | TRBV6-1 | TGTGCCAGCAGTCGACTACTAGGGGACGAGCAGTACTTC | CASSRLLGDEQYF
- | - | TRBJ2-5 | TRBV12-3/TRBV12-4 | TGTGCCAGCAGTTTTGGTTCAGGCAGGGTGGAGACCCAGTACTTC | CASSFGSGRVETQYF
TRBD2 | - | TRBJ2-3 | TRBV20-1 | TGCAGTGCTACCGAGGATCTAGCGGGATCCACCCTTTCGGATACGCAGTATTTT | CSATEDLAGSTLSDTQYF
- | - | TRBJ2-1 | TRBV20-1 | TGCAGTGCTAGAAGCGGGACAGCAAACAATGAGCAGTTCTTC | CSARSGTANNEQFF